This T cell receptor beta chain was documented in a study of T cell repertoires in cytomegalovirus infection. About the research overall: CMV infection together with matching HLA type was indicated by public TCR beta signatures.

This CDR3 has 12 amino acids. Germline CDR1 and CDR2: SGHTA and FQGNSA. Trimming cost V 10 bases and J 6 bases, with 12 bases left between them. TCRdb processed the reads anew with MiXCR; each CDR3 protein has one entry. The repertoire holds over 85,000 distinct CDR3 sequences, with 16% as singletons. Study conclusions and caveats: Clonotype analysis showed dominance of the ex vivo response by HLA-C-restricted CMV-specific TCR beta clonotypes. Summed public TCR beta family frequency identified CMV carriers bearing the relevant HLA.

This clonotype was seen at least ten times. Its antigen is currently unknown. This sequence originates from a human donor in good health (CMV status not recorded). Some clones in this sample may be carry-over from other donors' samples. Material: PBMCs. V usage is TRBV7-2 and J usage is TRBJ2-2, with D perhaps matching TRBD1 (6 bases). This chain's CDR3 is CATQGLPGELFF. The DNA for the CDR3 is TGTGCCACTCAGGGGCTCCCCGGGGAGCTGTTTTTT.